The clone carrying this TCR beta chain was found a few times. What it binds is not known. This specimen belongs to a study of OX40 agonist ivuxolimab in advanced cancers. Points from the study as a whole: At doses 0.1 to 3.0 mg/kg, CD4+ and CD8+ clones expanded.

Clones were sequenced by immunoSEQ multiplex PCR, and TCRdb holds only the in-frame ones, with some missing. The sample contains tens of thousands of clones, roughly 89% of which appear only once. Trimming removed 2 bases at V and 0 bases at J, with 17 bases between. The CDR3 sequence is 17 residues long. In germline, CDR1 is MNHEY, CDR2 SMNVEV (reference sequence). This TCR derives from an adult with an advanced solid tumor such as melanoma, head and neck, liver or kidney cancer. Sequences were derived from CD4+ or CD8+ T cells sorted from blood, sampled in a trial of the OX40 agonist ivuxolimab. The rearrangement joins TRBV27 to TRBJ2-7; D is perhaps TRBD1 or TRBD2 (6 bases each). This CDR3 reads CASSLGRGHPLSYEQYF. CDR3 sequence (DNA): TGTGCCAGCAGTTTAGGCCGGGGGCATCCCCTCTCCTACGAGCAGTACTTC.